Listed here are 5 T cell receptor beta chains from one sample, sequenced in a study of cytomegalovirus exposure and HLA in healthy donors. In the PCR, 60 Vbeta and 13 Jbeta primers were used. TCRdb keeps only in-frame clones here, not all; method: immunoSEQ multiplex PCR. The data show roughly 120,000 clones, with about 79% seen just once and 1.5% to 2.5% held by the top ten. The sequencing sample was made of PBMCs. The receptors shown here come from a man aged 50 or older in good health and CMV-seronegative.

V is TRBV10-3 and J is TRBJ1-2; 7 bases match TRBD1. The junction had 7 bases not matched to a gene; V was cut back by 10 bases and J by 2 bases. This CDR3 has 13 amino acids. Germline assignment: CDR1 ENHRY and CDR2 SYGVKD. CDR3 loop: CATADRANYGYTF. The CDR3, as DNA: TGTGCCACAGCCGACAGGGCGAACTATGGCTACACCTTC.

Only one count was recorded for this clone. The V call is TRBV2, the J call TRBJ2-2, with 7 positions matching TRBD1. CDR3 size: 15 residues. The trim removed 6 bases at V and 6 bases at J, leaving 10 bases unmatched. From germline, CDR1 is SNHLY and CDR2 FYNNEI. The CDR3 spells CASSPGQRPAGELFF. Written as DNA, the CDR3 is TGTGCCAGCAGCCCGGGACAGAGGCCCGCCGGGGAGCTGTTTTTT.

The CDR3 here is CASSQPGQVSGNTIYF. DNA of the CDR3: TGTGCCAGCTCTCAACCTGGACAGGTCTCTGGAAACACCATATATTTT. The genes are TRBV18 and TRBJ1-3; TRBD1 matches at 7 bases. V trimming: 6 bases; J trimming: 0 bases; junction bases outside the gene matches: 8. Germline V gene sequence: CDR1 KGHSH, CDR2 LQKENI. This CDR3 is 16 amino acids long.

This chain connects TRBV9 to TRBJ1-6; maybe TRBD1 (5 bases). The CDR3 has 15 amino acids. From germline, CDR1 is SGDLS and CDR2 YYNGEE. The V end was cut by 0 bases, the J end by 9 bases, with 13 bases between. CDR3: CASSVEGRGGSPLHF. CDR3 DNA: TGTGCCAGCAGCGTAGAGGGGAGGGGTGGTTCACCCCTCCACTTT.

The rearrangement uses TRBV7-9 and TRBJ2-7, with D possibly matching TRBD2 (6 bases). The CDR3 is 15 amino acids. Germline loops: CDR1 SEHNR, CDR2 FQNEAQ (reference sequence). V gave up 4 bases and J gave up 5 bases, with 18 bases separating them. CDR3 loop: CASSSGRPRSHEQYF. The CDR3, as DNA: TGTGCCAGCAGCTCGGGGAGGCCCCGTAGCCACGAGCAGTACTTC.